The present entry profiles one TCR beta chain with its context. This specimen comes from a study of blood T cell repertoires in COVID-19. The method was immunoSEQ multiplex PCR; TCRdb's version includes in-frame clones alone and lacks a portion of them. Of approximately 230,000 clones in the sample, about 85% were seen once. The TCR originated in a man aged 18 to 35 with active or convalescent COVID-19. Input material: peripheral blood.

In DNA, the CDR3 is TGTGCCAGCAGTTTTAGGGACAGGGGCTACGAGCAGTACTTC. It specifies CASSFRDRGYEQYF. V and J are TRBV28 and TRBJ2-7; 10 bases match TRBD1. Germline assignment: CDR1 MDHEN and CDR2 SYDVKM. Losses at the gene ends were 3 bases for V and 3 bases for J; bases not matched to a gene: 2. This CDR3 contains 14 residues.